The T cell receptor beta chain described here comes from a study of cytomegalovirus exposure and HLA in healthy donors. The wider study: Clustering assigned around 77% of the approximately 390 genotyped donors to the Caucasian-associated ancestry cluster. Study-level findings and limits: Association of a missense DCLRE1C variant with TCR beta V- and J-gene trimming was reported in a later analysis. The study listed around 150 cytomegalovirus-associated TCR beta chains.

There are 19 residues in the CDR3. V was pared by 0 bases and J by 5 bases, with 14 bases of the junction left unmatched. The germline V gene encodes CDR1 MGHRA and CDR2 YSYEKL. The PCR used 60 Vbeta and 13 Jbeta primers. Methods used by the authors: Unique TCR beta chains totaled roughly 80 million in a later count, with approximately 11 million of them shared. Method: immunoSEQ multiplex PCR; TCRdb's copy keeps in-frame clones and lacks some. V and J calls and clone size come straight from that table; D and trimming were deduced from the DNA. This sample has 190,000 or so clones, with 75% to 85% found just once. As for this clone: Antigen specificity is unknown.

Sequenced: PBMCs. The rearrangement uses TRBV4-1 and TRBJ2-5, with 11 positions matching TRBD2. The source is a girl aged 5-17 years in good health and CMV-seropositive. DNA of the CDR3: TGCGCCAGCAGCCAAGATGGGGTAGCGGGGGGGCCATCGGCCGAGACCCAGTACTTC. It encodes CASSQDGVAGGPSAETQYF.